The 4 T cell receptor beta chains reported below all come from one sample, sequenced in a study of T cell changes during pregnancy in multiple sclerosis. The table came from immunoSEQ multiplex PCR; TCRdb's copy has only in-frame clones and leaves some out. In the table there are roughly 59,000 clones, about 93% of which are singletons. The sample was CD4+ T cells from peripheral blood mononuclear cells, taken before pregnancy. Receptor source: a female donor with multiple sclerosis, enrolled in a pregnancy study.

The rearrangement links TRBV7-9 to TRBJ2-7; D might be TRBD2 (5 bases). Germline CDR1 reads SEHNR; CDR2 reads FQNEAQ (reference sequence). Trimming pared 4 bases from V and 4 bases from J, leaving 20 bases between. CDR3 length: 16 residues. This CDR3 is CASSSLSTGSGYEQYF. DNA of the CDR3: TGTGCCAGCAGCTCTTTAAGCACGGGATCGGGGTACGAGCAGTACTTC.

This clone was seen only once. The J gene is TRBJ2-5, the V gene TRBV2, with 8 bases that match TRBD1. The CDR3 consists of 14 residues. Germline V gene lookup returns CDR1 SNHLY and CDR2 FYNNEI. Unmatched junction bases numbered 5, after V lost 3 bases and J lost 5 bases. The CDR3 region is CASSDAYRGETQYF. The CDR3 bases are TGTGCCAGCAGTGATGCTTACAGGGGGGAGACCCAGTACTTC. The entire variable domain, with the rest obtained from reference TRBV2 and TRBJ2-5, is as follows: EPEVTQTPSHQVTQMGQEVILRCVPISNHLYFYWYRQILGQKVEFLVSFYNNEISEKSEIFDDQFSVERPDGSNFTLKIRSTKLEDSAMYFCASSDAYRGETQYFGPGTRLLVL.

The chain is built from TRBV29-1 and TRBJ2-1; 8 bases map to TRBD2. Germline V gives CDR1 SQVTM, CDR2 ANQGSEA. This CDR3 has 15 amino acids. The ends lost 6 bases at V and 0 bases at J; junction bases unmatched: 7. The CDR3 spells CSVRSGRASYNEQFF. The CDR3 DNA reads TGCAGCGTCCGAAGCGGGAGAGCCTCCTACAATGAGCAGTTCTTC.

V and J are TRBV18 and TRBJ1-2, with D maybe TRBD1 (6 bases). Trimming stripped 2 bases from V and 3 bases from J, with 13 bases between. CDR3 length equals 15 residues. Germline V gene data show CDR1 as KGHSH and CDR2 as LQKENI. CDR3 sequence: CASSPGAGVYYGYTF. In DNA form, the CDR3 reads TGTGCCAGCTCACCAGGGGCAGGGGTTTACTATGGCTACACCTTC.